Listed below are T cell receptor beta chains from one sample, sequenced in a study of OX40 agonist ivuxolimab in advanced cancers. The repertoire was sequenced with immunoSEQ multiplex PCR; TCRdb's copy has only in-frame clones and lacks some. The sample gives roughly 60,000 clones, roughly 86% of which show up once; about 3.8% is in the top ten. The material sequenced was CD4+ or CD8+ T cells sorted from blood, taken in a trial of the OX40 agonist ivuxolimab. The source is an adult with an advanced solid tumor such as melanoma, head and neck, liver or kidney cancer. Each CDR3 is given with its conserved first and last residue. A D gene is named only where the DNA matches it firmly. Expanded clones are given a class, and other clones once, few, many or no size at all.

d_gene	abundance	j_gene	v_gene	CDR3aa	CDR3nt
-	-	TRBJ1-1	TRBV15	CATSSWGRETEAFF	TGTGCCACCAGCAGTTGGGGGCGGGAAACTGAAGCTTTCTTT
-	-	TRBJ2-1	TRBV30	CALGRYNEQFF	TGTGCCTTAGGAAGGTACAATGAGCAGTTCTTC
TRBD1	-	TRBJ1-2	TRBV6-5	CASSRGGGADYGYTF	TGTGCCAGCAGCCGAGGAGGGGGCGCGGACTATGGCTACACCTTC
-	-	TRBJ1-1	TRBV5-4	CASSVVPEDTEAFF	TGTGCCAGCAGTGTGGTCCCAGAGGACACTGAAGCTTTCTTT
TRBD1	-	TRBJ1-2	TRBV11-2	CASSSLRDSGYGYTF	TGTGCCAGCAGCTCCTTAAGGGACAGTGGCTATGGCTACACCTTC
-	-	TRBJ2-5	TRBV5-4	CASSFNSQETQYF	TGTGCCAGCAGCTTTAACTCCCAAGAGACCCAGTACTTC
TRBD2	-	TRBJ2-1	TRBV9	CASSSGGASYNEQFF	TGTGCCAGCAGCTCCGGGGGGGCGAGCTACAATGAGCAGTTCTTC
-	-	TRBJ2-3	TRBV6-5	CAIRGTTDTQYF	TGTGCCATCCGCGGAACTACAGATACGCAGTATTTT
-	-	TRBJ2-7	TRBV20-1	CSAWGGEQYF	TGCAGTGCCTGGGGCGGCGAGCAGTACTTC
TRBD1	-	TRBJ1-2	TRBV28	CAIAGTADYGYTF	TGTGCCATCGCCGGGACAGCCGATTATGGCTACACCTTC
-	-	TRBJ1-5	TRBV6-5	CAVQGRHQPQHF	TGTGCCGTACAGGGTCGGCATCAGCCCCAGCATTTT
-	-	TRBJ1-2	TRBV5-6	CASSTRAPSGGYTF	TGTGCCAGCAGCACCCGGGCCCCTAGCGGGGGCTACACCTTC
-	-	TRBJ1-2	TRBV7-2	CASSLGGDYGYTF	TGTGCCAGCAGCTTGGGGGGGGACTATGGCTACACCTTC
-	-	TRBJ1-6	TRBV5-1	CASNLNPGRNSPLHF	TGCGCCAGCAACCTCAATCCAGGGAGGAATTCACCCCTCCACTTT
-	-	TRBJ2-7	TRBV11-2	CASSLSAIYEQYF	TGTGCCAGCAGCTTATCTGCAATCTACGAGCAGTACTTC
-	-	TRBJ2-5	TRBV5-1	CASSLAGKETQYF	TGCGCCAGCAGCTTGGCGGGGAAAGAGACCCAGTACTTC
-	-	TRBJ2-5	TRBV5-1	CASSSGLGIQETQYF	TGCGCCAGCAGCTCAGGACTCGGCATCCAAGAGACCCAGTACTTC
-	-	TRBJ1-2	TRBV5-1	CASREQGGYGYTF	TGCGCCAGCCGAGAGCAGGGCGGCTATGGCTACACCTTC
TRBD1	-	TRBJ1-3	TRBV7-9	CASSFRGTGSGNTIYF	TGTGCCAGCAGCTTCAGGGGGACAGGCTCTGGAAACACCATATATTTT
-	few	TRBJ2-2	TRBV27	CASSPRGGNTGELFF	TGTGCCAGCAGCCCTAGGGGGGGGAACACCGGGGAGCTGTTTTTT
-	-	TRBJ2-7	TRBV9	CASSVMAGVGSSYEQYF	TGTGCCAGCAGCGTAATGGCTGGTGTGGGGAGCTCCTACGAGCAGTACTTC
-	-	TRBJ1-1	TRBV6-6	CASSYDVGNTEAFF	TGTGCCAGCAGTTATGACGTTGGGAACACTGAAGCTTTCTTT
-	-	TRBJ1-5	TRBV4-2	CASSQDGGGQPQHF	TGTGCCAGCAGCCAAGATGGGGGAGGTCAGCCCCAGCATTTT
TRBD1	-	TRBJ1-1	TRBV6-1	CASSHRGPNTEAFF	TGTGCCAGCAGCCACAGGGGCCCGAACACTGAAGCTTTCTTT
-	-	TRBJ1-6	TRBV6-5	CASSYRSASFGSPLHF	TGTGCCAGCAGTTACCGCTCGGCCAGCTTCGGGTCACCCCTCCACTTT
TRBD1	-	TRBJ1-1	TRBV5-4	CASSSMDRVNTEAFF	TGTGCCAGCAGCTCCATGGACAGGGTCAACACTGAAGCTTTCTTT
-	-	TRBJ1-5	TRBV11-3	CASSLGEVGNQPQHF	TGTGCCAGCAGCTTAGGGGAGGTCGGGAATCAGCCCCAGCATTTT
-	-	TRBJ2-2	TRBV28	CATGGTTGELFF	TGTGCCACCGGGGGCACCACCGGGGAGCTGTTTTTT
-	-	TRBJ2-3	TRBV29-1	CSVEGSTDTQYF	TGCAGCGTTGAGGGGAGCACAGATACGCAGTATTTT
-	-	TRBJ2-7	TRBV9	CASSPRTALPSYEQYF	TGTGCCAGCAGCCCGAGGACGGCCCTACCATCCTACGAGCAGTACTTC
TRBD1	-	TRBJ2-2	TRBV16	CASTPGQGATGELFF	TGTGCCAGCACCCCGGGACAGGGGGCCACCGGGGAGCTGTTTTTT
-	-	TRBJ1-2	TRBV19	CASSIRPNYGYTF	TGTGCCAGTAGTATACGGCCTAACTATGGCTACACCTTC
-	few	TRBJ1-1	TRBV27	CASSSRGLNTEAFF	TGTGCCAGCAGTTCCAGGGGATTAAACACTGAAGCTTTCTTT
TRBD1	-	TRBJ2-7	TRBV28	CASKAGGSYEQYF	TGTGCCAGCAAGGCAGGGGGATCCTACGAGCAGTACTTC
-	once	TRBJ1-5	TRBV18	CASSPLRSNRANQPQHF	TGTGCCAGCTCACCACTTCGTTCCAACAGGGCGAATCAGCCCCAGCATTTT
-	-	TRBJ2-3	TRBV2	CASTGGVWADTQYF	TGTGCCAGCACTGGGGGAGTGTGGGCAGATACGCAGTATTTT
TRBD1	few	TRBJ1-2	TRBV5-1	CASSSGQGHGYTF	TGCGCCAGCAGCTCGGGACAGGGGCATGGCTACACCTTC
-	-	TRBJ2-7	TRBV6-5	CASSVAGYEQYF	TGTGCCAGCAGTGTCGCAGGGTACGAGCAGTACTTC
TRBD1	-	TRBJ2-7	TRBV6-6	CASSWTGGTYEQYF	TGTGCCAGCAGCTGGACAGGGGGGACCTACGAGCAGTACTTC
TRBD1	-	TRBJ2-5	TRBV2	CASRGTGTAETQYF	TGTGCCAGCAGGGGAACCGGGACAGCAGAGACCCAGTACTTC
-	-	TRBJ1-4	TRBV6-6	CASSQGPRNEKLFF	TGTGCCAGCAGTCAGGGACCTCGGAATGAAAAACTGTTTTTT
-	-	TRBJ2-3	TRBV29-1	CSVNIRRTDTQYF	TGCAGCGTCAACATCAGGAGGACAGATACGCAGTATTTT
-	-	TRBJ2-3	TRBV14	CASSQASVLDTQYF	TGTGCCAGCAGCCAAGCCTCAGTTTTGGATACGCAGTATTTT
-	-	TRBJ2-1	TRBV10-3	CAISEAEVGNEQFF	TGTGCCATCAGTGAAGCCGAGGTGGGCAATGAGCAGTTCTTC
-	-	TRBJ1-5	TRBV7-8	CASSSQWSQPQHF	TGTGCCAGCAGCTCACAGTGGAGTCAGCCCCAGCATTTT
TRBD1	-	TRBJ2-2	TRBV7-2	CASSSPGTGRTGELFF	TGTGCCAGCAGCTCGCCCGGGACAGGTAGAACCGGGGAGCTGTTTTTT
-	-	TRBJ1-1	TRBV11-3	CASRARDLMNTEAFF	TGTGCCAGCAGGGCCAGGGACCTTATGAACACTGAAGCTTTCTTT
TRBD1	-	TRBJ2-7	TRBV4-1	CASSPLEGGASYEQYF	TGCGCCAGCAGCCCCCTGGAAGGGGGCGCCTCCTACGAGCAGTACTTC